These T cell receptor beta chains were read from a single sample in a study of memory CD4+ T cells and cytomegalovirus serostatus. Method: immunoSEQ multiplex PCR; TCRdb's copy keeps in-frame clones and lacks some. The sample lists 48,000 or so clones; over 75% were seen once. Sequencing used memory CD4+ T cells from blood. The receptor source for this set is an adult in good health and CMV-seronegative. The CDR3 runs from the conserved cysteine through the conserved F or W. The order of the fields is J gene, D gene, V gene, clone size, CDR3 DNA, CDR3 protein. The D gene is left open where the match is weak. Not all rows give a size; the values are once, few, many and, for expanded clones, a class.

J: TRBJ2-5
D: TRBD2
V: TRBV6-4
size: -
DNA: TGTGCCAGCAGTACACCGTGGCTAGCGGGAGAACTACAAGAGACCCAGTACTTC
CDR3: CASSTPWLAGELQETQYF

J: TRBJ2-3
D: -
V: TRBV6-5
size: few
DNA: TGTGCCAGCAGTTACCGCAGGCGCACAGATACGCAGTATTTT
CDR3: CASSYRRRTDTQYF

J: TRBJ2-5
D: -
V: TRBV6-5
size: -
DNA: TGTGCCAGCAGTTACGGGGTGAAAGAGACCCAGTACTTC
CDR3: CASSYGVKETQYF

J: TRBJ1-1
D: -
V: TRBV19
size: -
DNA: TGTGCCAGTAGTATTCGAGGGTCCACTGAAGCTTTCTTT
CDR3: CASSIRGSTEAFF

J: TRBJ1-4
D: -
V: TRBV11-2
size: -
DNA: TGTGCCAGCAGCTTATGGAGGGGTGAAGGGACTAATGAAAAACTGTTTTTT
CDR3: CASSLWRGEGTNEKLFF

J: TRBJ2-5
D: TRBD1
V: TRBV5-4
size: -
DNA: TGTGCCAGCAGACAGGGGAACCAAGAGACCCAGTACTTC
CDR3: CASRQGNQETQYF

J: TRBJ1-1
D: -
V: TRBV7-9
size: -
DNA: TGTGCCAGCAGCCCCCAGGGAGGGATCACTGAAGCTTTCTTT
CDR3: CASSPQGGITEAFF

J: TRBJ2-7
D: TRBD2
V: TRBV5-1
size: once
DNA: TGCGCCAGCAGCTGGGGGGACCCAGGAGGAGCGGGAGTGGCCTACGAGCAGTACTTC
CDR3: CASSWGDPGGAGVAYEQYF

J: TRBJ1-4
D: -
V: TRBV25-1
size: -
DNA: TGTGCCAGCAGTGATCCTGCCCCGGGATCCGAGGGTGAAAAACTGTTTTTT
CDR3: CASSDPAPGSEGEKLFF

J: TRBJ2-7
D: TRBD1
V: TRBV19
size: -
DNA: TGTGCCAACCAGACAGGGTGCGCCTACGAGCAGTACTTC
CDR3: CANQTGCAYEQYF

J: TRBJ1-3
D: TRBD1
V: TRBV19
size: -
DNA: TGTGCCAGTAGTACCTACGCGACAGGGGTGGCTGGAAACACCATATATTTT
CDR3: CASSTYATGVAGNTIYF

J: TRBJ2-5
D: TRBD2
V: TRBV29-1
size: -
DNA: TGCAGCGCCGGGACTAGCGGGGGGGCCGGGGAGACCCAGTACTTC
CDR3: CSAGTSGGAGETQYF

J: TRBJ2-2
D: -
V: TRBV2
size: -
DNA: TGTGCCAGCAGTGTTATTGAGAGGGACGGGGAGCTGTTTTTT
CDR3: CASSVIERDGELFF

J: TRBJ1-2
D: -
V: TRBV30
size: few
DNA: TGTGCCTGGATGGGAAACTATGGCTACACCTTC
CDR3: CAWMGNYGYTF

J: TRBJ1-5
D: -
V: TRBV28
size: -
DNA: TGTGCCAGCGGGGTTAGCAATCAGCCCCAGCATTTT
CDR3: CASGVSNQPQHF

J: TRBJ2-3
D: TRBD2
V: TRBV7-6
size: -
DNA: TGTGCCAGCAGCCCCCGAACTAGCGGGAGGGGTACAGATACGCAGTATTTT
CDR3: CASSPRTSGRGTDTQYF

J: TRBJ2-5
D: TRBD2
V: TRBV9
size: -
DNA: TGTGCCAGCAGCAGAGGGGAACTAGCGGGAAGGGAGACCCAGTACTTC
CDR3: CASSRGELAGRETQYF

J: TRBJ1-1
D: -
V: TRBV6-5
size: -
DNA: TGTGCCAGCATCCGGAACACTGAAGCTTTCTTT
CDR3: CASIRNTEAFF

J: TRBJ2-1
D: TRBD2
V: TRBV28
size: -
DNA: TGTGCCAGCAGTTTTTTCGGGGGGAGCTCCTACAATGAGCAGTTCTTC
CDR3: CASSFFGGSSYNEQFF

J: TRBJ1-2
D: TRBD1
V: TRBV5-4
size: -
DNA: TGTGCCAGCAGCTCGCGGGACAGGCTTAACTATGGCTACACCTTC
CDR3: CASSSRDRLNYGYTF

J: TRBJ2-5
D: -
V: TRBV7-8
size: -
DNA: TGTGCCAGCAGCTTAGCTGCCAGGGGCCAAGAGACCCAGTACTTC
CDR3: CASSLAARGQETQYF

J: TRBJ1-5
D: -
V: TRBV9
size: -
DNA: TGTGCCAGCAGCGTATCTGGAGTTAGCAATCAGCCCCAGCATTTT
CDR3: CASSVSGVSNQPQHF

J: TRBJ1-2
D: -
V: TRBV18
size: -
DNA: TGTGCCAGCTCACCCGAGGACCTTTATGGCTACACCTTC
CDR3: CASSPEDLYGYTF

J: TRBJ2-7
D: TRBD2
V: TRBV7-2
size: -
DNA: TGTGCCAGCAGCCCCGGACTAGCGGGAGGTGATTCCTACGAGCAGTACTTC
CDR3: CASSPGLAGGDSYEQYF

J: TRBJ2-7
D: -
V: TRBV6-5
size: once
DNA: TGTGCCAGCAGACGACTCGACGTAGGCTACGAGCAGTACTTC
CDR3: CASRRLDVGYEQYF

J: TRBJ2-1
D: TRBD2
V: TRBV19
size: -
DNA: TGTGCCAGTAGTATGTCCCCTAGCGGGAGGGCCAGAGACTATGAGCAGTTCTTC
CDR3: CASSMSPSGRARDYEQFF

J: TRBJ1-2
D: TRBD1
V: TRBV5-1
size: -
DNA: TGCGCCAGCAGCGCGGGGGTAACAGGGGGCATATATGGCTACACCTTC
CDR3: CASSAGVTGGIYGYTF

J: TRBJ1-2
D: TRBD1
V: TRBV11-3
size: -
DNA: TGTGCCAGCAGCTTAGAGAGGGACAGGCACGGGGATGGCTACACCTTC
CDR3: CASSLERDRHGDGYTF

J: TRBJ1-4
D: -
V: TRBV5-1
size: -
DNA: TGCGCCAGCAGCTTGCTGGGGCAAACTAATGAAAAACTGTTTTTT
CDR3: CASSLLGQTNEKLFF

J: TRBJ1-5
D: -
V: TRBV11-2
size: -
DNA: TGTGCCAGCAGCTTAGGTATAGGGGGGGGTCAGCCCCAGCATTTT
CDR3: CASSLGIGGGQPQHF

J: TRBJ2-6
D: -
V: TRBV6-5
size: once
DNA: TGTGCCAGCAGTTCACGACTCTCTGGGGCCAACGTCCTGACTTTC
CDR3: CASSSRLSGANVLTF

J: TRBJ2-3
D: TRBD2
V: TRBV5-1
size: -
DNA: TGCGCCAGCAGCCGCCGGGGGGACAGCACAGATACGCAGTATTTT
CDR3: CASSRRGDSTDTQYF

J: TRBJ2-1
D: TRBD2
V: TRBV29-1
size: -
DNA: TGCAGCGCCTCAAGCGGGAGGGAATCCTACAATGAGCAGTTCTTC
CDR3: CSASSGRESYNEQFF

J: TRBJ2-7
D: -
V: TRBV20-1
size: -
DNA: TGCAGTGCTAGGGAGTCCAGGGCGCAGTACTTC
CDR3: CSARESRAQYF

J: TRBJ1-5
D: -
V: TRBV7-2
size: -
DNA: TGTGCCAGCAGCCCCAGGCGGGACAATCAGCCCCAGCATTTT
CDR3: CASSPRRDNQPQHF

J: TRBJ2-5
D: -
V: TRBV29-1
size: -
DNA: TGCAGCGTCCCGGTCCCTTTGTTGGAGACCCAGTACTTC
CDR3: CSVPVPLLETQYF

J: TRBJ2-7
D: -
V: TRBV7-6
size: few
DNA: TGTGCCAGCAGCTATACGGGCTTTGGGTCCTACGAGCAGTACTTC
CDR3: CASSYTGFGSYEQYF

J: TRBJ2-7
D: -
V: TRBV6-1
size: -
DNA: TGTGCCAGCAGTTTAAATACCGTACCCTACGAGCAGTACTTC
CDR3: CASSLNTVPYEQYF

J: TRBJ2-7
D: -
V: TRBV6-5
size: -
DNA: TGTGCCAGCAGTCGGGACGCGGCGTCCGAGCAGTACTTC
CDR3: CASSRDAASEQYF

J: TRBJ2-7
D: -
V: TRBV13
size: -
DNA: TGTGCCAGCAGCTTCGAGACACTTACTAGCGAGCAGTACTTC
CDR3: CASSFETLTSEQYF